This T cell receptor (beta chain) derives from a study of T cell responses to AZD1222 COVID-19 vaccine. Study-wide findings and caveats: Among AZD1222 vaccinees, only 5 to 7 were seropositive at baseline.

This table comes from immunoSEQ multiplex PCR, and its TCRdb copy is limited to in-frame clones, with some not included. Among 80,000 to 100,000 clones listed, about 90% were seen once. A remark on this clone: Its target is not known.

This clonotype was sampled from an adult in good health. Here the sequenced sample was peripheral blood, taken on day 0 of MenACWY control vaccination.

As DNA, the CDR3 is TGTGCCAGCATGTTTAGCGGCCCAGGAGATACGCAGTATTTT. Its translation is CASMFSGPGDTQYF. The rearrangement links TRBV2 to TRBJ2-3; D may be TRBD2 (6 bases). Trimming removed 7 bases from V and 5 bases from J, with 16 bases in between. This CDR3 has 14 amino acids. Germline V CDR1 and CDR2: SNHLY, FYNNEI.